The rows below give T cell receptor beta chains drawn from one sample of a study of STAT5B mutations in CD4+ large granular lymphocyte leukemia. Only in-frame clones appear in the TCRdb table, and some are missing; sequencing was by immunoSEQ multiplex PCR. Altogether 40,000 or so clones are present, around 75% being singletons, with the ten largest covering less than 0.6%. The sample was CD4+ T cells from blood buffy coats. The receptors were sampled from a human donor in good health. CDR3s include the opening cysteine and the closing phenylalanine or tryptophan. D genes are given only for firm matches. Size tells how often a clone was seen (once, few, many) or the class of an expanded clone, and some rows leave it out.

J gene	V gene	D gene	clone size	CDR3 protein	CDR3 DNA
TRBJ2-7	TRBV7-9	-	-	CASSLAAGYEQYF	TGTGCCAGCAGCTTAGCCGCGGGCTACGAGCAGTACTTC
TRBJ1-5	TRBV5-1	TRBD1	-	CASSPTGVRQPQHF	TGCGCCAGCAGCCCAACAGGGGTGCGACAGCCCCAGCATTTT
TRBJ2-3	TRBV5-4	-	-	CASSLFNTRTDTQYF	TGTGCCAGCAGCTTGTTTAACACACGCACAGATACGCAGTATTTT
TRBJ1-1	TRBV11-3	-	-	CASSLAGYTEAFF	TGTGCCAGCAGCTTAGCAGGGTACACTGAAGCTTTCTTT
TRBJ1-1	TRBV5-1	-	-	CASSLIGTTNTEAFF	TGCGCCAGCAGTCTAATCGGGACAACGAACACTGAAGCTTTCTTT
TRBJ2-3	TRBV5-1	-	-	CASSGPGAGDTQYF	TGCGCCAGCAGCGGGCCGGGCGCAGGGGATACGCAGTATTTT
TRBJ2-5	TRBV7-2	TRBD1	-	CASSLDRDRWETQYF	TGTGCCAGCAGCTTAGACCGGGACAGGTGGGAGACCCAGTACTTC
TRBJ2-1	TRBV2	TRBD2	-	CASSEARGLGLAVSSYNEQFF	TGTGCCAGCAGTGAAGCGCGAGGCTTGGGACTAGCGGTAAGCTCCTACAATGAGCAGTTCTTC
TRBJ1-5	TRBV7-3	-	-	CASSLQLDQPQHF	TGTGCCAGCAGCTTGCAGCTTGATCAGCCCCAGCATTTT
TRBJ2-7	TRBV18	TRBD2	-	CASSSASSGDYEQYF	TGTGCCAGCTCCTCGGCGTCTAGCGGAGACTACGAGCAGTACTTC
TRBJ2-3	TRBV4-3	TRBD1	-	CASSSDRGTHTDTQYF	TGCGCCAGCAGCTCGGACAGGGGAACACACACAGATACGCAGTATTTT
TRBJ1-4	TRBV7-6	-	-	CASSRNSWVSGEKLFF	TGTGCCAGCAGCCGGAATTCTTGGGTTTCGGGAGAAAAACTGTTTTTT
TRBJ1-4	TRBV2	-	-	CASKRALNEKLFF	TGTGCCAGCAAGAGGGCCCTTAATGAAAAACTGTTTTTT
TRBJ2-6	TRBV5-1	-	once	CASSRGGSGANVLTF	TGCGCCAGCAGCCGCGGAGGCTCTGGGGCCAACGTCCTGACTTTC
TRBJ1-4	TRBV6-1	TRBD1	once	CASRSGTGVEKLFF	TGTGCCAGCAGGTCCGGGACAGGGGTTGAAAAACTGTTTTTT
TRBJ2-2	TRBV25-1	-	-	CASTLSGVAGELFF	TGTGCCAGCACCCTGTCGGGGGTGGCCGGGGAGCTGTTTTTT
TRBJ2-7	TRBV19	-	-	CASRGGGNEQYF	TGTGCCAGTAGAGGGGGCGGGAACGAGCAGTACTTC
TRBJ2-5	TRBV29-1	-	-	CSVDLQQETQYF	TGCAGCGTTGACTTGCAGCAAGAGACCCAGTACTTC
TRBJ1-1	TRBV19	-	few	CASSIDRGDTEAFF	TGTGCCAGTAGTATAGACAGGGGAGACACTGAAGCTTTCTTT
TRBJ1-5	TRBV27	-	-	CASSLWVAVSLLNQPQHF	TGTGCCAGCAGTCTTTGGGTGGCGGTCTCCCTTCTCAATCAGCCCCAGCATTTT
TRBJ2-2	TRBV11-3	TRBD1	-	CASSFFGQGFSGELFF	TGTGCCAGCAGCTTTTTTGGACAGGGATTTTCCGGGGAGCTGTTTTTT
TRBJ2-6	TRBV5-1	-	-	CASSWASGEAGANVLTF	TGCGCCAGCAGCTGGGCTTCAGGGGAAGCTGGGGCCAACGTCCTGACTTTC
TRBJ1-3	TRBV19	-	-	CASRNTGLGNTIYF	TGTGCCAGTAGGAATACAGGGCTCGGAAACACCATATATTTT
TRBJ1-4	TRBV6-5	TRBD1	-	CASSRQGVKLFF	TGTGCCAGCAGTCGCCAGGGGGTAAAACTGTTTTTT
TRBJ2-4	TRBV5-1	-	-	CASSSTAKNIQYF	TGCGCCAGCAGCTCGACAGCGAAAAACATTCAGTACTTC
TRBJ1-6	TRBV2	-	few	CASSFDRSSYNSPLHF	TGTGCCAGCAGTTTCGATCGGAGCTCCTATAATTCACCCCTCCACTTT
TRBJ2-7	TRBV21-1	-	-	CASSECGQGGYEQYF	TGTGCCAGCAGCGAATGCGGACAGGGGGGCTACGAGCAGTACTTC
TRBJ1-2	TRBV2	TRBD1	-	CASSEAFGTGGYGYTF	TGTGCCAGCAGTGAAGCATTTGGGACAGGGGGCTATGGCTACACCTTC
TRBJ1-5	TRBV27	-	-	CASSGDPNLNQPQHF	TGTGCCAGCAGTGGGGATCCGAACCTGAATCAGCCCCAGCATTTT
TRBJ1-1	TRBV6-6	-	-	CASSFQRDAFF	TGTGCCAGCAGTTTTCAGCGCGATGCTTTCTTT
TRBJ1-4	TRBV12-5	-	few	CASGLGNRHNEKLFF	TGTGCTAGTGGTTTGGGTAACAGGCATAATGAAAAACTGTTTTTT
TRBJ2-7	TRBV5-1	TRBD2	-	CASSLVSRTSQSYEQYF	TGCGCCAGCAGCTTGGTCTCCAGGACTAGCCAAAGCTACGAGCAGTACTTC
TRBJ2-5	TRBV5-4	TRBD2	-	CASSLGLRGGRETQYF	TGTGCCAGCAGCTTGGGATTGCGGGGGGGCCGGGAGACCCAGTACTTC
TRBJ2-5	TRBV7-8	-	-	CASSLGTNQETQYF	TGTGCCAGCAGCTTAGGCACTAACCAAGAGACCCAGTACTTC
TRBJ1-5	TRBV19	-	-	CASSQFGQGLNQPQHF	TGTGCCAGTAGTCAATTTGGGCAGGGCCTCAATCAGCCCCAGCATTTT
TRBJ2-2	TRBV7-6	TRBD2	-	CASSLMLAGETGELFF	TGTGCCAGCAGCTTAATGCTGGCGGGGGAAACCGGGGAGCTGTTTTTT
TRBJ2-6	TRBV4-2	-	-	CASSLDTSGANVLTF	TGTGCCAGCAGCCTTGATACCTCTGGGGCCAACGTCCTGACTTTC
TRBJ1-5	TRBV19	-	few	CAISPGLGQPQHF	TGTGCCATATCCCCAGGGTTGGGTCAGCCCCAGCATTTT
TRBJ1-1	TRBV5-1	TRBD1	-	CASSSDRLYTEAFF	TGCGCCAGCAGCTCGGACAGGTTGTACACTGAAGCTTTCTTT
TRBJ2-1	TRBV6-1	TRBD2	-	CASSEAWTSGRYEQFF	TGTGCCAGCAGTGAAGCCTGGACTAGCGGGAGATATGAGCAGTTCTTC
TRBJ1-6	TRBV5-1	-	-	CASSSRNDNSPLHF	TGCGCCAGCAGCTCCAGGAATGATAATTCACCCCTCCACTTT
TRBJ1-2	TRBV7-2	TRBD1	-	CASSLASWDRGPGYTF	TGTGCCAGCAGCTTAGCGTCGTGGGACAGGGGACCTGGCTACACCTTC
TRBJ2-5	TRBV11-3	-	-	CASRRNRDDETQYF	TGTGCCAGCAGACGGAACAGGGACGATGAGACCCAGTACTTC
TRBJ1-4	TRBV10-3	-	few	CAIISAGPTNEKLFF	TGTGCCATCATTTCGGCAGGGCCGACTAATGAAAAACTGTTTTTT
TRBJ2-5	TRBV5-1	TRBD2	-	CASSPSSGEGTQYF	TGCGCCAGCAGCCCATCTAGCGGGGAAGGGACCCAGTACTTC
TRBJ2-1	TRBV11-1	TRBD2	-	CASSLTSGGYNEQFF	TGTGCCAGCAGTCTGACTAGCGGGGGCTACAATGAGCAGTTCTTC
TRBJ2-2	TRBV7-2	TRBD1	-	CASSVDRGGTGELFF	TGTGCCAGCAGCGTAGACAGGGGTGGGACCGGGGAGCTGTTTTTT
TRBJ2-3	TRBV6-5	TRBD2	-	CASSYAGGSTDTQYF	TGTGCCAGCAGTTATGCGGGAGGGAGCACAGATACGCAGTATTTT
TRBJ1-5	TRBV7-2	-	-	CASSLRGNQPQHF	TGTGCCAGCAGCTTACGGGGAAATCAGCCCCAGCATTTT
TRBJ2-2	TRBV2	-	-	CASSEVGPGGELFF	TGTGCCAGCAGTGAAGTTGGACCGGGCGGGGAGCTGTTTTTT
TRBJ2-7	TRBV18	TRBD1	-	CASSPGQGKYEQYF	TGTGCCAGCTCACCTGGACAGGGGAAGTACGAGCAGTACTTC